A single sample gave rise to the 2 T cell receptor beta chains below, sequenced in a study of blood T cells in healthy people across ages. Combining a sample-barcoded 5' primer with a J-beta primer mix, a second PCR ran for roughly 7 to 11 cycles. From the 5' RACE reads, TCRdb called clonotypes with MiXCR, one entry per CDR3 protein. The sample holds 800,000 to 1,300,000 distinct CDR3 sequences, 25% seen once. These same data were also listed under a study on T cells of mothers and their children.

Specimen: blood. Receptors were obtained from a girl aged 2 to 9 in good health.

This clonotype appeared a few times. The CDR3 is CAGAANFDEKLFF. The CDR3 DNA sequence: TGTGCCGGTGCGGCGAATTTTGATGAAAAACTGTTTTTT. The chain uses TRBV6-2 or TRBV6-3 and TRBJ1-4, with D hard to call. Trimming removed 11 bases from V and 6 bases from J, with 16 bases in between. This CDR3 is 13 amino acids long. Germline lookup yields CDR1 MNHEY and CDR2 SVGEGT.

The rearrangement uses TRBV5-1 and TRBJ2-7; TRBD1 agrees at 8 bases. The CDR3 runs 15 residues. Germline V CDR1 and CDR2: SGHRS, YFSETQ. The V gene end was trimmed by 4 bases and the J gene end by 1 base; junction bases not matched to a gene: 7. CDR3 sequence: CASSTEGQVSYEQYF. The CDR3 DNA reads TGCGCCAGCAGCACCGAGGGACAGGTATCCTACGAGCAGTACTTC.